This TCR beta chain was retrieved from a study of blood T cell repertoires in COVID-19. V dropped 0 bases and J dropped 1 base, with 14 bases sitting between them. This CDR3 spans 17 amino acids. CDR1 SGDLS and CDR2 YYNGEE come from the germline V gene. This table comes from immunoSEQ multiplex PCR, and its TCRdb copy is limited to in-frame clones, with some not included. This table holds around 300,000 clones, around 85% found once. Individuals drawn from some 25 US areas were about 18 to 89 years old. The TCR sequence derives from a woman in her 50s who had recovered from COVID-19. V usage is TRBV9 and J usage is TRBJ2-1, with D possibly being TRBD1 (6 bases). Input material: PBMCs or T cells enriched from blood (not recorded which). Here the CDR3 reads CASSVDRGRGSYNEQFF. Here the CDR3 DNA reads TGTGCCAGCAGCGTAGATCGTGGTAGGGGGTCCTACAATGAGCAGTTCTTC.